The TCR beta chain described here comes from a study of OX40 agonist ivuxolimab in advanced cancers. The germline CDR1 and CDR2 sequences are MDHEN and SYDVKM. Between the trimmed V and J ends, which lost 7 bases and 8 bases, there was a span of 26 bases. This CDR3 spans 16 amino acids. Sequencing used immunoSEQ multiplex PCR; TCRdb keeps in-frame clones, though not all of them. The repertoire holds 20,000 to 25,000 clones, with 88% as singletons. The chain carries TRBV28 and TRBJ1-2; D might be TRBD1 (6 bases). This TCR came from an adult with an advanced solid tumor such as melanoma, head and neck, liver or kidney cancer. This material consisted of CD4+ or CD8+ T cells sorted from blood, taken in a trial of the OX40 agonist ivuxolimab. In DNA form, the CDR3 reads TGTGCCAGCACCACCTTGGGGGGGGGCGCAGCCTCCGGCTACACCTTC. Residues: CASTTLGGGAASGYTF.